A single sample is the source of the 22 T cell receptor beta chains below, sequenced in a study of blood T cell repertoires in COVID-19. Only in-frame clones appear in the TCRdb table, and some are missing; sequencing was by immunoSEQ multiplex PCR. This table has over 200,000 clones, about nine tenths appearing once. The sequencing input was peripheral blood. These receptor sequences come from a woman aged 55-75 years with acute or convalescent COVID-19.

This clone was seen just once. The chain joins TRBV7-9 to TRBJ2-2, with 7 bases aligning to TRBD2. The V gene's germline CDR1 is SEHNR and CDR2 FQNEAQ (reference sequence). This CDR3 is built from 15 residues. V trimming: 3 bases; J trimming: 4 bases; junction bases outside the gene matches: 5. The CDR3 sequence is CASSFGGTSTGELFF. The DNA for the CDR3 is TGTGCCAGCAGCTTCGGGGGGACCAGCACCGGGGAGCTGTTTTTT.

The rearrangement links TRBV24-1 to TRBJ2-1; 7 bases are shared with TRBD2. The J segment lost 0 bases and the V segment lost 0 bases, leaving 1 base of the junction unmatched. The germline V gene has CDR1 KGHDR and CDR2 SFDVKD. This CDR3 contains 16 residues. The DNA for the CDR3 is TGTGCCACCAGTGATTTGGAGCGGGACTCCTACAATGAGCAGTTCTTC. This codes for CATSDLERDSYNEQFF.

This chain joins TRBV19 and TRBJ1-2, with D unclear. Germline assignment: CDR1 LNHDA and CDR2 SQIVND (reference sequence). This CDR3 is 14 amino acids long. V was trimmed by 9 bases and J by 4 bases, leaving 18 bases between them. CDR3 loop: CASKDHGAGYGYTF. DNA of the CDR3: TGTGCCAGCAAAGACCACGGCGCGGGCTATGGCTACACCTTC.

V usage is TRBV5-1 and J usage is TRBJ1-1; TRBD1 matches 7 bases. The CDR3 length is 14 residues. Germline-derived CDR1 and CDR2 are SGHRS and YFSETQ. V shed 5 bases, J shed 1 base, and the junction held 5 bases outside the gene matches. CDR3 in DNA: TGCGCCAGCAGACGACAGGGTTGGAACACTGAAGCTTTCTTT. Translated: CASRRQGWNTEAFF.

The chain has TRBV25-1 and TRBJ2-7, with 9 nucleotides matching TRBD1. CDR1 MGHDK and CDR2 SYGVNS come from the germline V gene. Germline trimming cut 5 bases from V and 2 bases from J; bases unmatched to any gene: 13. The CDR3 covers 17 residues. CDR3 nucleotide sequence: TGTGCCAGCAGTCCCCGAGGGGTGGGACAGGGAACCTACGAGCAGTACTTC. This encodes CASSPRGVGQGTYEQYF.

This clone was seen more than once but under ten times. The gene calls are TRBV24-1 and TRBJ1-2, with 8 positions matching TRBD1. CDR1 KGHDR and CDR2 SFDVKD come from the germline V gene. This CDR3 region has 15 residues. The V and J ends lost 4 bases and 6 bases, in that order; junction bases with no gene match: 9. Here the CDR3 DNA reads TGTGCCACCAGTGACCCGGGACAGGCCGAAGATGGCTACACCTTC. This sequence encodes CATSDPGQAEDGYTF.

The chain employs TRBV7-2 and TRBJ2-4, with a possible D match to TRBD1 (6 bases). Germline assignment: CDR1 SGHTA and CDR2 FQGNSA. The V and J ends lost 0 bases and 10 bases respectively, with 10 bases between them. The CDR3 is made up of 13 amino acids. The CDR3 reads CASSLASGDIQYF. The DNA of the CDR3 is TGTGCCAGCAGCTTAGCATCAGGGGATATTCAGTACTTC.

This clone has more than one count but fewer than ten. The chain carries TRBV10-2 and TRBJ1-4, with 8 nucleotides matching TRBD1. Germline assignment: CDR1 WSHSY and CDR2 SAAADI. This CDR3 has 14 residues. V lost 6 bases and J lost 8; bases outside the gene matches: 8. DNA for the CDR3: TGCGCCAGCAGCCACGGACAGGGTGGAGAAAAACTGTTTTTT. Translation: CASSHGQGGEKLFF.

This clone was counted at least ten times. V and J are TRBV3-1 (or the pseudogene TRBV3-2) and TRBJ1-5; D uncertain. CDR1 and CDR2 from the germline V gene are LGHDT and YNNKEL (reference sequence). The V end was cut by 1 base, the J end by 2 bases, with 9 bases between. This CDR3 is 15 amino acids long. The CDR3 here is CASSQGRGRNQPQHF. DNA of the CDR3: TGTGCCAGCAGCCAAGGACGGGGTCGCAATCAGCCCCAGCATTTT.

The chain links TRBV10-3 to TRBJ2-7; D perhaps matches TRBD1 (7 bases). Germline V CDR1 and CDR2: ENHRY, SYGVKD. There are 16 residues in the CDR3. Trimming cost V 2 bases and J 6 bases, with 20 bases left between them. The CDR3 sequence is CAISEPGGSSLGEQYF. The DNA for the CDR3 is TGTGCCATCAGTGAGCCAGGGGGGAGCTCCCTAGGCGAGCAGTACTTC.

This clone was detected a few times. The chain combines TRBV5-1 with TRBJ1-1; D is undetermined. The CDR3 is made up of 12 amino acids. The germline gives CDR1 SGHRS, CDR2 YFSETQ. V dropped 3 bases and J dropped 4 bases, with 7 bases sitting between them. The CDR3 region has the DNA TGCGCCAGCAGCTCGAGGGCCACTGAAGCTTTCTTT. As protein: CASSSRATEAFF.

CDR3 protein: CASSLAQSGSTEAFF. In nucleotides, the CDR3 is TGTGCCAGCAGCTTGGCGCAGTCGGGTAGCACTGAAGCTTTCTTT. The rearrangement uses TRBV5-5 and TRBJ1-1; unclear D gene. Per the germline V gene, CDR1 is SGHKS and CDR2 is YYEKEE (reference sequence). CDR3 size: 15 residues. V lost 0 bases, J lost 4 bases, and 13 bases lay in between.

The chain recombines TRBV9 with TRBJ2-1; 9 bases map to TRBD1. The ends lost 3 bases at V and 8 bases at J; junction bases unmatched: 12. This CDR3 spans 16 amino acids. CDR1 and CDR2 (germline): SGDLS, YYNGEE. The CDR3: CASSARNRGRIDEQFF. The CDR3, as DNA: TGTGCCAGCAGCGCGAGGAACAGGGGGCGGATTGATGAGCAGTTCTTC. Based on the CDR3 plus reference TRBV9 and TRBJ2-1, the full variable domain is DSGVTQTPKHLITATGQRVTLRCSPRSGDLSVYWYQQSLDQGLQFLIQYYNGEERAKGNILERFSAQQFPDLHSELNLSSLELGDSALYFCASSARNRGRIDEQFFGPGTRLTVL.

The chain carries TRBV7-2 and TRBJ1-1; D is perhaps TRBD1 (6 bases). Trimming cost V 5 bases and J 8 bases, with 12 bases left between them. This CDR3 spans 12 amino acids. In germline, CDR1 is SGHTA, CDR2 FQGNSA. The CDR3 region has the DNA TGTGCCAGCAGCCGTCAACAGGGAGAAGCTTTCTTT. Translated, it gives CASSRQQGEAFF.

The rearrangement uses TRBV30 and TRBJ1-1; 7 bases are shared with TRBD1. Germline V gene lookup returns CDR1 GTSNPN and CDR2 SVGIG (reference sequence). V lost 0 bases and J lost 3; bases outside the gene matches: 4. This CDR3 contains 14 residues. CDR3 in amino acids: CAWSVKGAYTEAFF. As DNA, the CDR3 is TGTGCCTGGAGTGTAAAGGGGGCCTACACTGAAGCTTTCTTT.

The CDR3 spells CASSVKAASYEQYF. For the CDR3, the DNA is TGTGCCAGCAGCGTAAAGGCGGCCTCCTACGAGCAGTACTTC. V is TRBV9 and J is TRBJ2-7; D is uncertain. This CDR3 has 14 residues. CDR1 and CDR2 from the germline V gene are SGDLS and YYNGEE. The V end lost 1 base, the J end lost 0 bases, and 8 bases lay between the germline ends.

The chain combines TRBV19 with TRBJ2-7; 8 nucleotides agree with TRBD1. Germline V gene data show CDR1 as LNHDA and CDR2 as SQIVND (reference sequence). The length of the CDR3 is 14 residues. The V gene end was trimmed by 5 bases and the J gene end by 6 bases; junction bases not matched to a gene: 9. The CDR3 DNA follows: TGTGCCAGTAGTCCGACAGGGGTGGAAGGCGAGCAGTACTTC. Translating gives CASSPTGVEGEQYF.

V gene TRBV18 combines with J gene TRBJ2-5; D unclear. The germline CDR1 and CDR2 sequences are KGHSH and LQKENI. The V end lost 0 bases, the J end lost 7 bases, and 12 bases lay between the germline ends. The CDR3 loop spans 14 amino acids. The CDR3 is CASSPPARVGTQYF. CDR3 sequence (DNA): TGTGCCAGCTCACCACCAGCCCGTGTCGGGACCCAGTACTTC.

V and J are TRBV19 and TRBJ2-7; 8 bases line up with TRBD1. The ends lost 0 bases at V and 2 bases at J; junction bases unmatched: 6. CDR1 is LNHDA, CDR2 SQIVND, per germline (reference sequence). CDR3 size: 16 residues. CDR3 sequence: CASSIDHRGAAYEQYF. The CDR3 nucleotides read TGTGCCAGTAGTATAGATCACAGGGGGGCGGCCTACGAGCAGTACTTC.

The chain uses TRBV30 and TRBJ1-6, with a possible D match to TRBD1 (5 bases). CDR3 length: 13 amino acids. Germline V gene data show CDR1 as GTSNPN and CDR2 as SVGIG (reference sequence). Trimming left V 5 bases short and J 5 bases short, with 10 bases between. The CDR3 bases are TGTGCCTGGTGTCGCAGGGATAATTCACCCCTCCACTTT. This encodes CAWCRRDNSPLHF.

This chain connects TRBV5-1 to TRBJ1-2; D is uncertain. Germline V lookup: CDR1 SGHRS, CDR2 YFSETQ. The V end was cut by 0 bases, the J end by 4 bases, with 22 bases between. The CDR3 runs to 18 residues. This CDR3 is CASSLGEGNRWGIYGYTF. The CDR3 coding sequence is TGCGCCAGCAGCTTGGGGGAGGGCAATCGATGGGGTATCTATGGCTACACCTTC.

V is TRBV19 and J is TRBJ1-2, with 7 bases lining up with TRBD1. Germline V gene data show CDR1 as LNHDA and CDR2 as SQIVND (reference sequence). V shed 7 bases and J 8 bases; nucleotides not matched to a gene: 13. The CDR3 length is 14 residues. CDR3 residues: CASTDQTGFRGYTF. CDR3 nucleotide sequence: TGTGCCAGTACCGACCAGACAGGGTTTCGAGGCTACACCTTC.